This T cell receptor (beta chain) was obtained from a study of cytomegalovirus exposure and HLA in healthy donors. The wider study: Unique TCRs from HLA-typed donors, 65 million to 85 million of them, were held in an early data release. Points from the study as a whole: A cluster of highly shared sequence variants was likely a sequencing artifact. Immune exposure information available was restricted to CMV serostatus. Most TCR beta V segments were productive about 90% or about 30% of the time in an earlier analysis.

The PCR made use of 60 Vbeta and 13 Jbeta primers. Assay: immunoSEQ multiplex PCR; the TCRdb copy retains only in-frame clones and omits some. This sample has about 130,000 clones, with about 70% found just once. In regard to this clone: Its specificity is unknown.

J gave up 2 bases and V 7 bases, and 10 bases lay outside the gene matches. Per germline, CDR1 SNHLY and CDR2 FYNNEI. CDR3 length: 15 residues. J is TRBJ2-7 and V is TRBV2; 8 bases agree with TRBD1. The sequenced sample was PBMCs. The source is a woman between 55 and 75 years old in good health and CMV-seropositive. The CDR3: CASNRQGPGPYEQYF. The DNA of the CDR3 is TGTGCCAGCAACCGACAGGGGCCCGGACCCTACGAGCAGTACTTC. Full variable domain (remainder filled in from reference TRBV2 and TRBJ2-7): EPEVTQTPSHQVTQMGQEVILRCVPISNHLYFYWYRQILGQKVEFLVSFYNNEISEKSEIFDDQFSVERPDGSNFTLKIRSTKLEDSAMYFCASNRQGPGPYEQYFGPGTRLTVT.